The 18 T cell receptor beta chains listed next were all sequenced from one sample in a study of blood T cell repertoires in COVID-19. Only in-frame clones appear in the TCRdb table, and some are missing; sequencing was by immunoSEQ multiplex PCR. The profile shows 25,000 to 35,000 clones, roughly nine tenths of them singletons. What was sequenced was peripheral blood. The source is a man aged 50-59 years with active COVID-19.

The V call is TRBV19, the J call TRBJ1-2; TRBD1 is a possible D gene (5 bases). The CDR3 is 15 amino acids. V was trimmed by 5 bases and J by 5 bases, leaving 18 bases between them. Looked up from germline, CDR1 is LNHDA and CDR2 is SQIVND (reference sequence). This CDR3 reads CASSWGGSTAYGYTF. In DNA, the CDR3 is TGTGCCAGTAGTTGGGGGGGTTCGACAGCGTATGGCTACACCTTC. Complete variable domain (other parts from reference TRBV19 and TRBJ1-2): DGGITQSPKYLFRKEGQNVTLSCEQNLNHDAMYWYRQDPGQGLRLIYYSQIVNDFQKGDIAEGYSVSREKKESFPLTVTSAQKNPTAFYLCASSWGGSTAYGYTFGSGTRLTVV.

This clone occurred once. The V call is TRBV25-1, the J call TRBJ2-7; D is undetermined. The germline CDR1 and CDR2 sequences are MGHDK and SYGVNS. The CDR3 sequence is 11 residues long. V lost 4 bases and J lost 6, with 7 bases in between. The CDR3, as DNA: TGTGCCAGCAGTGTAACGCGCGAGCAGTACTTC. Encoded protein: CASSVTREQYF.

This chain joins TRBV7-7 and TRBJ2-5, with D perhaps matching TRBD1 (8 bases). The V gene lost 5 bases and the J gene lost 5 bases, with 18 bases spanning the gap. The germline gives CDR1 SSHAT, CDR2 FNYEAQ (reference sequence). The CDR3 has 15 amino acids. The CDR3 DNA reads TGTGCCAGCAGCCTACGGACAGGGAGGGGGGAGACCCAGTACTTC. Translated: CASSLRTGRGETQYF. Variable domain in full (rest from reference TRBV7-7 and TRBJ2-5): GAGVSQSPRYKVTKRGQDVTLRCDPISSHATLYWYQQALGQGPEFLTYFNYEAQPDKSGLPSDRFSAERPEGSISTLTIQRTEQRDSAMYRCASSLRTGRGETQYFGPGTRLLVL.

The chain employs TRBV6-1 and TRBJ2-5; tentatively, D is TRBD2 (7 bases). The germline V gene encodes CDR1 MNHNS and CDR2 SASEGT. V was pared by 1 base and J by 3 bases, with 15 bases between. The CDR3 length is 16 residues. For the CDR3, the DNA is TGTGCCAGCAGTGAAGTTGGCCGGGGGGCGAAAGAGACCCAGTACTTC. This translates into CASSEVGRGAKETQYF.

V and J are TRBV11-2 and TRBJ2-3; TRBD2 matches 9 bases. With 1 base clipped from V and 4 bases from J, the junction kept 3 bases outside the gene matches. This CDR3 spans 15 amino acids. CDR1 and CDR2 from the germline V gene are SGHAT and FQNNGV. The CDR3 DNA reads TGTGCCAGCAGCTTAGGCGGGAGGGCCCCAGATACGCAGTATTTT. Its translation is CASSLGGRAPDTQYF.

The chain carries TRBV14 and TRBJ1-4, with TRBD1 as a possible D gene (5 bases). The V end was cut by 3 bases, the J end by 5 bases, with 7 bases between. Germline CDR1 and CDR2: SGHDN and FVKESK. The CDR3 is 13 amino acids. The CDR3 region is CASSQGLNEKLFF. CDR3 bases: TGTGCCAGCAGCCAGGGACTAAATGAAAAACTGTTTTTT.

The rearrangement joins TRBV2 to TRBJ2-1, with TRBD1 as a possible D gene (5 bases). The CDR3 consists of 11 residues. Per germline, CDR1 SNHLY and CDR2 FYNNEI. V lost 2 bases and J 15 bases, leaving 11 bases between the germline ends. The CDR3 DNA reads as TGTGCCAGCAGTGAACAGGGATCGCGGTTCTTC. As protein: CASSEQGSRFF.

The CDR3 sequence: CASSSAGTGTGELFF. The DNA of the CDR3 is TGTGCCAGCAGTTCTGCCGGGACAGGGACCGGGGAGCTGTTTTTT. This rearrangement joins TRBV28 to TRBJ2-2; 9 positions agree with TRBD1. The germline V gene encodes CDR1 MDHEN and CDR2 SYDVKM. V gave up 4 bases and J gave up 5 bases; unmatched junction bases: 5. CDR3 length equals 15 residues.

Only one count was recorded for this clone. This chain joins TRBV6-5 and TRBJ2-5; D is possibly TRBD1 (5 bases). V was cut by 5 bases and J by 0 bases, with 10 bases left in between. Germline-derived CDR1 and CDR2 are MNHEY and SVGAGI. The CDR3 spans 14 residues. CDR3 in amino acids: CASSRQNNQETQYF. CDR3 nucleotides: TGTGCCAGCAGTCGACAGAATAACCAAGAGACCCAGTACTTC.

The CDR3 sequence: CASSEEQTSNQPQHF. The CDR3 DNA sequence: TGTGCCAGCTCAGAAGAACAGACGAGCAATCAGCCCCAGCATTTT. The chain employs TRBV18 and TRBJ1-5, with D unresolved. Germline V lookup: CDR1 KGHSH, CDR2 LQKENI. Trimming shortened V by 5 bases and J by 1 base, and 12 bases separated the two germline ends. The CDR3 covers 15 residues.

This clone has just one count. This sequence joins TRBV19 and TRBJ2-7; 9 bases are a match to TRBD2. This CDR3 is 15 amino acids long. Germline trimming cut 4 bases from V and 2 bases from J; bases unmatched to any gene: 6. The germline CDR1 and CDR2 sequences are LNHDA and SQIVND (reference sequence). CDR3 sequence: CASSRSGGTPYEQYF. The CDR3 DNA reads as TGTGCCAGTAGTAGGAGCGGGGGGACACCCTACGAGCAGTACTTC.

V and J are TRBV4-2 and TRBJ2-1; 13 nucleotides match TRBD2. The CDR3 totals 16 residues. Germline assignment: CDR1 LGHNA and CDR2 YNFKEQ. After removal of 2 bases from V and 3 bases from J, the junction contained 1 base not matched to a gene. CDR3 sequence (DNA): TGTGCCAGCAGCCAAACTAGCGGGGGGGACTACAATGAGCAGTTCTTC. Residues: CASSQTSGGDYNEQFF.

The rearrangement uses TRBV4-1 and TRBJ1-5; no clear D. The ends were cut back, 1 base at V and 4 bases at J, with 8 bases in the middle. This CDR3 is 14 amino acids long. Germline-derived CDR1 and CDR2 are MGHRA and YSYEKL. The CDR3 DNA reads as TGCGCCAGCAGCCAAGGAGAGTTTAATCAGCCCCAGCATTTT. Its translation is CASSQGEFNQPQHF.

The V call is TRBV10-1, the J call TRBJ1-4; D unresolved. Germline loops: CDR1 WNHNN, CDR2 SYGVQD (reference sequence). There are 13 residues in the CDR3. V lost 0 bases and J lost 10, with 9 bases in between. Here the CDR3 DNA reads TGCGCCAGCAGTGAGTCTAAGAGCGGAAAACTGTTTTTT. Protein product: CASSESKSGKLFF.

DNA for the CDR3: TGTGCCAGCAGCCTACTAGGGACTAGCAGCACAGATACGCAGTATTTT. This codes for CASSLLGTSSTDTQYF. The chain couples TRBV3-1 (or the pseudogene TRBV3-2) to TRBJ2-3, with 9 bases that match TRBD2. Germline lookup yields CDR1 LGHDT and CDR2 YNNKEL (reference sequence). V shed 4 bases, J shed 0 bases, and the junction held 5 bases outside the gene matches. CDR3 length: 16 residues.

The V gene is TRBV28, the J gene TRBJ2-4, with D possibly matching TRBD1 (6 bases). The CDR3 covers 14 residues. Trimming shortened V by 5 bases and J by 10 bases, and 18 bases separated the two germline ends. Germline V lookup: CDR1 MDHEN, CDR2 SYDVKM. The CDR3 DNA sequence: TGTGCCAGCAGTCCGCGAGGACAGACCCCTATTCAGTACTTC. Amino acids: CASSPRGQTPIQYF.

The chain links TRBV27 to TRBJ2-3; D is unresolved. This CDR3 comprises 17 residues. Germline lookup yields CDR1 MNHEY and CDR2 SMNVEV (reference sequence). Trimming stripped 5 bases from V and 0 bases from J, with 18 bases between. This CDR3 is CASSRHYSRDSTDTQYF. The CDR3, as DNA: TGTGCCAGCAGTCGGCACTATTCTCGAGATAGCACAGATACGCAGTATTTT.

The rearrangement uses TRBV6-1 and TRBJ1-3; perhaps TRBD1 as D (5 bases). The germline CDR1 and CDR2 sequences are MNHNS and SASEGT. There are 15 residues in the CDR3. Trimming took 1 base from V and 2 from J, leaving 9 bases between them. The CDR3 DNA sequence: TGTGCCAGCAGTGAAGGACAGACGGCTGGAAACACCATATATTTT. It encodes CASSEGQTAGNTIYF.